The rows below give T cell receptor beta chains drawn from one sample of a study of OX40 agonist ivuxolimab in advanced cancers. Some clones are missing from TCRdb's copy, which holds only in-frame ones; the method was immunoSEQ multiplex PCR. Of 95,000 to 100,000 clones listed, roughly 91% are singletons. Sequences were derived from CD4+ or CD8+ T cells sorted from blood, sampled in a trial of the OX40 agonist ivuxolimab. The receptors originated from an adult with an advanced solid tumor such as melanoma, head and neck, liver or kidney cancer. The CDR3 runs from the conserved cysteine through the conserved F or W. The order of the fields is V gene, D gene, J gene, clone size, CDR3 length, CDR3 DNA, CDR3 protein. The D gene is left open where the match is weak. Clone sizes are given selectively: once, few, many, or a class where the clone is expanded.

>TRBV27|NA|TRBJ1-6|NA|13
TGTGCCAGCAGCGAGGCGACCAATTCACCCCTCCACTTT
CASSEATNSPLHF
>TRBV5-1|TRBD2|TRBJ2-7|NA|16
TGCGCCAGCAGCTTGGCCGGACTAGCGGAGGGGTACGAGCAGTACTTC
CASSLAGLAEGYEQYF
>TRBV5-1|NA|TRBJ2-5|NA|15
TGCGCCAGCAGCCCACACAGTACGGGGCCAGAGACCCAGTACTTC
CASSPHSTGPETQYF
>TRBV7-2|NA|TRBJ1-1|NA|13
TGTGCCAGCAGCTTTGGGAGGAGTACTGAAGCTTTCTTT
CASSFGRSTEAFF
>TRBV6-6|TRBD1|TRBJ1-3|NA|14
TGTGCCAGCAAGCGTTCGACAGGGGAGGACACCATATATTTT
CASKRSTGEDTIYF
>TRBV18|TRBD1|TRBJ2-1|NA|14
TGTGCCAGCTCACCAACAGGGGGAAACAATGAGCAGTTCTTC
CASSPTGGNNEQFF
>TRBV7-9|NA|TRBJ2-3|few|16
TGTGCCAGCAGCTTAGCAGTAGCCGCGGCGGGTAATACGCAGTATTTT
CASSLAVAAAGNTQYF
>TRBV19|NA|TRBJ1-3|NA|16
TGTGCCAGTAGTATAGATCACAGGTTCTCTGGAAACACCATATATTTT
CASSIDHRFSGNTIYF
>TRBV2|TRBD2|TRBJ2-2|NA|15
TGTGCCAGCTTGCCGACGGGACTAGCGTACGGGGAGCTGTTTTTT
CASLPTGLAYGELFF
>TRBV7-8|NA|TRBJ2-2|NA|15
TGTGCCAGCAGCTTCTCAGGATCGAACACCGGGGAGCTGTTTTTT
CASSFSGSNTGELFF
>TRBV18|TRBD1|TRBJ1-3|once|16
TGTGCCAGCTCACCGACAGGGGCTATGGCCGGAAACACCATATATTTT
CASSPTGAMAGNTIYF
>TRBV12-5|NA|TRBJ2-5|NA|12
TGTGCTAGTGGTTTGGAAAGGGAGACCCAGTACTTC
CASGLERETQYF
>TRBV7-2|NA|TRBJ2-7|NA|13
TGTGCCAGCAGCTTAGGGCGGAACTACGAGCAGTACTTC
CASSLGRNYEQYF
>TRBV7-3|NA|TRBJ1-2|NA|15
TGTGCCAGCAGCGCCCGCCGGGCCTCCATGTCTGGCTACACCTTC
CASSARRASMSGYTF
>TRBV6-1|NA|TRBJ2-3|NA|14
TGTGCCAGCCTCCTACGGGGGCGCACAGATACGCAGTATTTT
CASLLRGRTDTQYF
>TRBV7-8|TRBD1|TRBJ1-2|NA|13
TGTGCCAGCGGAAGACAGGGTTTTTATGGCTACACCTTC
CASGRQGFYGYTF
>TRBV19|TRBD1|TRBJ1-3|few|17
TGTGCCAGTAGTATAAGGGGACAGGGGGCAGGTGGAAACACCATATATTTT
CASSIRGQGAGGNTIYF
>TRBV19|NA|TRBJ2-7|NA|15
TGTGCCAGTAGTATAGCTTCAACAGGGACCTACGAGCAGTACTTC
CASSIASTGTYEQYF
>TRBV6-1|NA|TRBJ2-7|NA|14
TGTGCCAGCAGTGAAATTTTATACTTGGGGGAGCAGTACTTC
CASSEILYLGEQYF
>TRBV7-3|TRBD1|TRBJ2-2|many|15
TGTGCCAGCAGCTTACACAGGGGCGATACCGGGGAGCTGTTTTTT
CASSLHRGDTGELFF
>TRBV30|NA|TRBJ1-2|NA|15
TGTGCCTGGAGTGTATTAGGCAGGGGACGAAGTGGCTACACCTTC
CAWSVLGRGRSGYTF
>TRBV9|NA|TRBJ2-2|NA|15
TGTGCCAGCAGCGTCCAACTAGTGAACACCGGGGAGCTGTTTTTT
CASSVQLVNTGELFF
>TRBV7-6|NA|TRBJ2-1|NA|17
TGTGCCAGCACCCACGGAGGCCGAATCCGCCCCTACAATGAGCAGTTCTTC
CASTHGGRIRPYNEQFF
>TRBV19|NA|TRBJ1-1|few|14
TGTGCCAGTAGTATCGGACAGACGAACACTGAAGCTTTCTTT
CASSIGQTNTEAFF
>TRBV7-2|NA|TRBJ2-3|NA|15
TGTGCCAGCAGCTCCGGGGGGCATGTCGCAGATACGCAGTATTTT
CASSSGGHVADTQYF
>TRBV30|TRBD2|TRBJ2-1|NA|14
TGTGCCTGGAATATACTAGCGGGGGGGTATGAGCAGTTCTTC
CAWNILAGGYEQFF
>TRBV5-6|NA|TRBJ2-7|few|12
TGTGCCAGCAGTTACGAACATTACGAGCAGTACTTC
CASSYEHYEQYF
>TRBV19|NA|TRBJ2-2|NA|16
TGTGCCAGTAGTATAGATGGCAGGGCGAACACCGGGGAGCTGTTTTTT
CASSIDGRANTGELFF
>TRBV29-1|NA|TRBJ1-3|NA|14
TGCAGCGTTGTTGTCCGGGAGGTGGGAAACACCATATATTTT
CSVVVREVGNTIYF
>TRBV6-6|NA|TRBJ1-1|NA|13
TGTGCCAGCAGCAAACGAGGGGAGACTGAAGCTTTCTTT
CASSKRGETEAFF
>TRBV4-2|TRBD2|TRBJ2-3|NA|17
TGTGCCAGCAGCCAAGATGTCGGCGGGAGTAGCACAGATACGCAGTATTTT
CASSQDVGGSSTDTQYF
>TRBV6-6|NA|TRBJ2-7|NA|13
TGTGCCAGCAGGCGGAGCCGAGTCTACGAGCAGTACTTC
CASRRSRVYEQYF
>TRBV11-3|NA|TRBJ2-3|NA|15
TGTGCCAGCAGCTCCTTTTTCACTAGCACAGATACGCAGTATTTT
CASSSFFTSTDTQYF
>TRBV5-1|NA|TRBJ1-4|NA|14
TGCGCCAGCAGTTGGGGGGCACAGAGTGAAAAACTGTTTTTT
CASSWGAQSEKLFF
>TRBV7-3|NA|TRBJ1-1|NA|14
TGTGCCAGCAGCTTAGGGGGCGGTGGCACTGAAGCTTTCTTT
CASSLGGGGTEAFF
>TRBV7-3|NA|TRBJ2-5|NA|13
TGTGCCAGCAGCTTAACGGGGGAAGAGACCCAGTACTTC
CASSLTGEETQYF
>TRBV7-2|NA|TRBJ2-1|few|14
TGTGCCAGCAGCTTAGGGACCGTTGCTTCTGAGCAGTTCTTC
CASSLGTVASEQFF
>TRBV7-3|TRBD1|TRBJ2-5|NA|14
TGTGCCAGCAGCGCAGAGACAGGGGAAGAGACCCAGTACTTC
CASSAETGEETQYF
>TRBV9|TRBD2|TRBJ2-2|once|15
TGTGCCAGCAGTCTAGCGGGATCGAACACCGGGGAGCTGTTTTTT
CASSLAGSNTGELFF
>TRBV7-2|NA|TRBJ1-3|NA|18
TGTGCCAGCACCTCGAGGAATAATAGGGTCACCTCTGGAAACACCATATATTTT
CASTSRNNRVTSGNTIYF
>TRBV14|NA|TRBJ2-5|NA|13
TGTGCCAGCAGCCCTCATCTGGGGGAGACCCAGTACTTC
CASSPHLGETQYF
>TRBV27|NA|TRBJ2-5|NA|13
TGTGCCAGCAGTTCCATAGTAGGGGAGACCCAGTACTTC
CASSSIVGETQYF